Below, one T cell receptor beta chain is given with its context. Its antigen is currently unknown. V shed 4 bases and J shed 5 bases, with 11 bases lying between them. The CDR3 is 13 residues long. Germline CDR1 reads SGHVS; CDR2 reads FQNEAQ. Both 60 Vbeta primers and 13 Jbeta primers went into the PCR. TCRdb keeps only in-frame clones here, not all; method: immunoSEQ multiplex PCR. This table has 180,000 or so clones, around 77% appearing once. The sample comes from a study of cytomegalovirus exposure and HLA in healthy donors. The study's findings and limits: TRBV6-2, TRBV6-3 and other indistinguishable V segments were excluded.

Sequencing was carried out using PBMCs. This sequence was found in a female donor in good health and CMV-seronegative. The chain couples TRBV7-8 to TRBJ1-2; maybe TRBD1 (6 bases). CDR3 region: CASSSRGGYGYTF. The CDR3 bases are TGTGCCAGCAGCTCAAGGGGGGGGTATGGCTACACCTTC.